This T cell receptor beta chain originates from a study of control samples from healthy donors and cancer patients. This clone was recorded once. The table came from immunoSEQ multiplex PCR; TCRdb's copy has only in-frame clones and leaves some out. Of 140,000 or so clones in the sample, just under 95% were seen once. This CDR3 is 13 amino acids long. Trimming stripped 4 bases from V and 2 bases from J, with 8 bases between. Germline V gene sequence: CDR1 MNHEY, CDR2 SVGEGT. Sequenced sample: PBMCs. The chain employs TRBV6-2 or TRBV6-3 and TRBJ1-2, with D possibly matching TRBD1 (6 bases). This clonotype was sampled from a man in his sixties with colorectal cancer. The CDR3 is CASSSTGNYGYTF. The CDR3 nucleotides read TGTGCCAGCAGTTCCACAGGGAACTATGGCTACACCTTC.